The 7 T cell receptor beta chains given below trace back to one sample, sequenced in a study of cytomegalovirus exposure and HLA in healthy donors. The PCR contained 60 Vbeta and 13 Jbeta primers. Generated by immunoSEQ multiplex PCR, the TCRdb table keeps only in-frame clones and is missing some. The sample includes roughly 82,000 clones, roughly 72% seen only once; the top ten take 6.2%. The sample taken for sequencing was PBMCs. The receptors were gathered from a woman aged 45-59 years in good health and CMV-seropositive.

The V gene is TRBV5-1, the J gene TRBJ1-1, with TRBD1 as a possible D gene (6 bases). The CDR3 runs 14 residues. Germline CDR1 and CDR2: SGHRS and YFSETQ. V shed 0 bases and J shed 1 base, with 7 bases lying between them. This CDR3 is CASSLGQANTEAFF. The CDR3 DNA is TGCGCCAGCAGCTTGGGACAGGCGAACACTGAAGCTTTCTTT.

The gene calls are TRBV5-6 and TRBJ2-1; 9 bases line up with TRBD1. V shed 0 bases, J shed 3 bases, and the junction held 4 bases outside the gene matches. Looked up from germline, CDR1 is SGHDT and CDR2 is YYEEEE. This CDR3 contains 16 residues. The CDR3 reads CASSLVGTGFYNEQFF. As DNA, the CDR3 is TGTGCCAGCAGCTTGGTTGGGACAGGGTTCTACAATGAGCAGTTCTTC. Supplemented by reference TRBV5-6 and TRBJ2-1, the full variable domain reads DAGVTQSPTHLIKTRGQQVTLRCSPKSGHDTVSWYQQALGQGPQFIFQYYEEEERQRGNFPDRFSGHQFPNYSSELNVNALLLGDSALYLCASSLVGTGFYNEQFFGPGTRLTVL.

The J gene is TRBJ2-3, the V gene TRBV9; D might be TRBD2 (6 bases). The CDR3 loop spans 13 amino acids. The germline gives CDR1 SGDLS, CDR2 YYNGEE. Between the trimmed V and J ends, which lost 4 bases and 6 bases, there was a span of 12 bases. As DNA, the CDR3 is TGTGCCAGCAGCCCCCAGGCGGGGGATACGCAGTATTTT. Protein sequence: CASSPQAGDTQYF.

This clone was counted only a few times. V and J are TRBV14 and TRBJ1-1; D remains ambiguous. Trimming took 1 base from V and 7 from J, leaving 13 bases between them. The CDR3 runs 14 residues. The germline gives CDR1 SGHDN, CDR2 FVKESK. CDR3 nucleotides: TGTGCCAGCAGCCAAGTAGAGAGGAGATATGAAGCTTTCTTT. Translation gives CASSQVERRYEAFF.

This sequence joins TRBV19 and TRBJ2-1; D may be TRBD2 (6 bases). The CDR3 length is 16 residues. CDR1 LNHDA and CDR2 SQIVND come from the germline V gene (reference sequence). Trimming left V 5 bases short and J 4 bases short, with 18 bases between. DNA of the CDR3: TGTGCCAGTAGTGTTAAATTCGGGAGAGGGTACAATGAGCAGTTCTTC. Its protein product is CASSVKFGRGYNEQFF.

The chain has TRBV7-9 and TRBJ2-7; TRBD1 aligns across 7 bases. The CDR3 is made up of 15 amino acids. The V gene's germline CDR1 is SEHNR and CDR2 FQNEAQ (reference sequence). V shed 3 bases, J shed 3 bases, and the junction held 8 bases outside the gene matches. In DNA form, the CDR3 reads TGTGCCAGCAGCTTCTCGTCAGGGGGAAACTACGAGCAGTACTTC. Protein: CASSFSSGGNYEQYF.

J is TRBJ2-7 and V is TRBV6-1; D remains ambiguous. Germline loops: CDR1 MNHNS, CDR2 SASEGT. The CDR3 totals 12 residues. V lost 8 bases and J 3 bases, leaving 11 bases between the germline ends. The CDR3 nucleotides are TGTGCCAGCGATCGTAGCAACTACGAGCAGTACTTC. Translating gives CASDRSNYEQYF.